The 26 T cell receptor beta chains listed next were all sequenced from one sample in a study of cytomegalovirus exposure and HLA in healthy donors listed by TCRdb under 2017. Libraries were constructed by the immunoSEQ multiplex PCR assay. For the multiplex PCR, a mixture combining 60 forward primers for TCR Vbeta segments and 13 reverse primers for TCR Jbeta segments was used. TCRdb limited this immuneACCESS table to in-frame rearrangements with V and J called. A share of clones is missing; checked studies link under half to unresolved V genes, and the rest is unexplained. In all, the sample holds under 200,000 clones, and around 85% of those were seen once. About 2% of the sample comes from the top ten. The sequencing input was PBMCs. These receptors came from a human donor in good health.

This chain joins TRBV5-1 and TRBJ2-3; tentatively, D is TRBD1 (6 bases). The V end lost 4 bases, the J end lost 1 base, and 16 bases lay between the germline ends. The germline V gene has CDR1 SGHRS and CDR2 YFSETQ. The CDR3 covers 16 residues. The CDR3 DNA reads TGCGCCAGCAGCACGTTCACAGGGTTTGGCACAGATACGCAGTATTTT. This encodes CASSTFTGFGTDTQYF.

The CDR3 DNA sequence: TGTGCCTGCTCTAGCGGGGGAACAGATACGCAGTATTTT. Amino acids: CACSSGGTDTQYF. The V and J genes are TRBV11-3 and TRBJ2-3; 10 bases agree with TRBD2. This CDR3 has 13 residues. CDR1 SGHNT and CDR2 YENEEA come from the germline V gene. V shed 11 bases and J 3 bases; nucleotides not matched to a gene: 5.

V is TRBV7-2 and J is TRBJ1-1, with D hard to call. The V and J ends lost 0 bases and 0 bases respectively, with 8 bases between them. Germline V lookup: CDR1 SGHTA, CDR2 FQGNSA. This CDR3 comprises 15 residues. The CDR3 coding sequence is TGTGCCAGCAGCTTAGCCGGGGTTATGAACACTGAAGCTTTCTTT. It translates to CASSLAGVMNTEAFF.

This clone was seen once. This sample also contains other DNA sequences that code for the same CDR3. The chain has TRBV5-6 and TRBJ2-7, with D possibly matching TRBD2 (6 bases). Germline loops: CDR1 SGHDT, CDR2 YYEEEE. Trimming left V 0 bases short and J 3 bases short, with 7 bases between. The CDR3 is made up of 13 amino acids. The CDR3 DNA reads as TGTGCCAGCAGCTTGGCCGGGAGCTACGAGCAGTACTTC. Amino acid sequence: CASSLAGSYEQYF.

This clone has only a few counts. The chain is built from TRBV4-3 and TRBJ1-2; 9 positions agree with TRBD1. From germline, CDR1 is LGHNA and CDR2 YSLEER. The CDR3 length is 15 residues. J gave up 5 bases and V 0 bases, and 4 bases lay outside the gene matches. The CDR3 reads CASSQDRGQGYGYTF. CDR3 in DNA: TGCGCCAGCAGCCAAGATCGGGGACAGGGTTATGGCTACACCTTC.

The rearrangement uses TRBV7-3 and TRBJ2-3; 16 bases map to TRBD2. The CDR3 spans 17 residues. The J segment lost 1 base and the V segment lost 4 bases, leaving 2 bases of the junction unmatched. Germline V lookup: CDR1 SGHTA, CDR2 FQGTGA. CDR3 sequence: CASSSGLAGGGTDTQYF. DNA of the CDR3: TGTGCCAGCAGCTCGGGACTAGCGGGAGGGGGCACAGATACGCAGTATTTT.

The chain couples TRBV12-5 to TRBJ2-3, with 7 bases aligning to TRBD1. V lost 5 bases and J lost 0; bases outside the gene matches: 5. The CDR3 contains 15 residues. Looked up from germline, CDR1 is LGHNT and CDR2 is FRNRAP. The CDR3 loop reads CASGEQGRSTDTQYF. The CDR3 DNA is TGTGCTAGTGGTGAACAGGGGAGAAGCACAGATACGCAGTATTTT. Full variable domain (remainder filled in from reference TRBV12-5 and TRBJ2-3): DARVTQTPRHKVTEMGQEVTMRCQPILGHNTVFWYRQTMMQGLELLAYFRNRAPLDDSGMPKDRFSAEMPDATLATLKIQPSEPRDSAVYFCASGEQGRSTDTQYFGPGTRLTVL.

The chain uses TRBV4-3 and TRBJ2-5, with 11 bases lining up with TRBD2. V trimming: 4 bases; J trimming: 4 bases; junction bases outside the gene matches: 5. The CDR3 sequence is 15 residues long. The germline CDR1 and CDR2 sequences are LGHNA and YSLEER. CDR3 sequence (DNA): TGCGCCAGCAGCCCACGACTAGCGGGGTTAGAGACCCAGTACTTC. It yields the protein CASSPRLAGLETQYF.

V is TRBV7-3 and J is TRBJ2-5; maybe TRBD2 (6 bases). From germline, CDR1 is SGHTA and CDR2 FQGTGA. The germline V and J ends were trimmed by 4 bases and 0 bases, with 15 bases remaining between them. This CDR3 is 16 amino acids long. The CDR3 sequence is CASSSDSGPYQETQYF. As DNA, the CDR3 is TGTGCCAGCAGCTCCGATAGCGGTCCGTACCAAGAGACCCAGTACTTC.

This clone was seen only a few times. The chain uses TRBV6-5 and TRBJ2-7; 9 bases are a match to TRBD1. The J segment lost 6 bases and the V segment lost 5 bases, leaving 5 bases of the junction unmatched. CDR1 is MNHEY and CDR2 is SVGAGI in the germline V gene. The CDR3 covers 13 residues. CDR3 loop: CASSLGQGSEQYF. The CDR3 coding sequence is TGTGCCAGCAGTCTCGGACAGGGGAGCGAGCAGTACTTC.

The chain couples TRBV7-3 to TRBJ2-5; D is undetermined. Trimming left V 1 base short and J 2 bases short, with 11 bases between. CDR1 and CDR2 from the germline V gene are SGHTA and FQGTGA. The CDR3 is made up of 15 amino acids. CDR3 coding DNA: TGTGCCAGCAGCTTAATCCCAAGCATACAAGAGACCCAGTACTTC. The encoded protein is CASSLIPSIQETQYF.

This clone was detected a few times. The chain carries TRBV5-4 and TRBJ2-7; 9 bases align to TRBD1. The CDR3 contains 14 residues. V was clipped by 4 bases and J by 5 bases; unmatched bases: 7. Germline loops: CDR1 SGHNT, CDR2 YYREEE (reference sequence). The CDR3 here is CASSSDRGRDEQYF. The CDR3 bases are TGTGCCAGCAGCAGCGACAGGGGGAGGGACGAGCAGTACTTC.

V usage is TRBV10-3 and J usage is TRBJ2-3; 13 nucleotides match TRBD2. The CDR3 is made up of 13 amino acids. Germline V lookup: CDR1 ENHRY, CDR2 SYGVKD. The CDR3 here is CGTSGGFADTQYF. The CDR3, as DNA: TGTGGGACTAGCGGGGGTTTCGCAGATACGCAGTATTTT.

The CDR3 nucleotides are TGTGCCAGCAGTCCTTCCGGGGGGAGCCGTGAAGCTTTCTTT. Protein product: CASSPSGGSREAFF. The chain joins TRBV25-1 to TRBJ1-1, with D possibly TRBD1 on 5 matching bases. The CDR3 covers 14 residues. Germline V gives CDR1 MGHDK, CDR2 SYGVNS. V was pared by 5 bases and J by 7 bases, with 17 bases between. Together with reference TRBV25-1 and TRBJ1-1, the CDR3 gives the full variable domain: EADIYQTPRYLVIGTGKKITLECSQTMGHDKMYWYQQDPGMELHLIHYSYGVNSTEKGDLSSESTVSRIRTEHFPLTLESARPSHTSQYLCASSPSGGSREAFFGQGTRLTVV.

The chain joins TRBV11-2 to TRBJ2-3, with 7 bases identical to TRBD1. J was trimmed by 3 bases and V by 5 bases; bases with no gene match: 8. This CDR3 region has 15 residues. CDR1 SGHAT and CDR2 FQNNGV come from the germline V gene. The CDR3 protein is CASSHLQGQTDTQYF. In DNA form, the CDR3 reads TGTGCCAGCAGCCATTTACAGGGGCAGACAGATACGCAGTATTTT.

The chain has TRBV15 and TRBJ1-3; TRBD1 matches at 7 bases. V gave up 0 bases and J gave up 4 bases; unmatched junction bases: 3. The length of the CDR3 is 15 residues. Germline CDR1 reads LNHNV; CDR2 reads YYDKDF (reference sequence). The CDR3 loop reads CATSRDPTGGNTIYF. Here the CDR3 DNA reads TGTGCCACCAGCAGAGATCCGACAGGGGGAAACACCATATATTTT.

This chain joins TRBV20-1 and TRBJ2-7, with a possible D match to TRBD1 (6 bases). The CDR3 contains 11 residues. CDR1 DFQATT and CDR2 SNEGSKA come from the germline V gene (reference sequence). V shed 5 bases and J shed 4 bases, with 9 bases lying between them. The CDR3: CSAPTGYEQYF. CDR3 bases: TGCAGTGCTCCAACAGGGTACGAGCAGTACTTC.

V and J are TRBV7-9 and TRBJ2-5, with D tentatively TRBD1 (6 bases). Between the trimmed V and J ends, which lost 3 bases and 4 bases, there was a span of 18 bases. Germline lookup yields CDR1 SEHNR and CDR2 FQNEAQ (reference sequence). The CDR3 has 16 amino acids. The CDR3 DNA reads TGTGCCAGCAGCTTTGGACAGCAGCCAAGACCAGAGACCCAGTACTTC. Its translation: CASSFGQQPRPETQYF.

The J gene is TRBJ2-7, the V gene TRBV11-2; TRBD2 agrees at 8 bases. Trimming took 3 bases from V and 2 from J; bases not matched to a gene: 12. The germline gives CDR1 SGHAT, CDR2 FQNNGV. The CDR3 consists of 17 residues. CDR3 region: CASSFLAGLGGTYEQYF. In DNA, the CDR3 is TGTGCCAGCAGCTTTTTGGCGGGACTAGGGGGGACCTACGAGCAGTACTTC.

The chain links TRBV7-2 to TRBJ1-4; possible D gene TRBD1, 5 bases. The V gene lost 5 bases and the J gene lost 2 bases, with 12 bases spanning the gap. CDR3 length: 15 residues. Germline-derived CDR1 and CDR2 are SGHTA and FQGNSA. This CDR3 is CASSPSGVTNEKLFF. In DNA form, the CDR3 reads TGTGCCAGCAGCCCCTCGGGGGTCACTAATGAAAAACTGTTTTTT. The full variable domain, with the rest looked up from reference TRBV7-2 and TRBJ1-4, is GAGVSQSPSNKVTEKGKDVELRCDPISGHTALYWYRQSLGQGLEFLIYFQGNSAPDKSGLPSDRFSAERTGGSVSTLTIQRTQQEDSAVYLCASSPSGVTNEKLFFGSGTQLSVL.

The J gene is TRBJ1-1, the V gene TRBV7-2, with TRBD1 as a possible D gene (6 bases). The V gene's germline CDR1 is SGHTA and CDR2 FQGNSA. The V and J ends lost 4 bases and 5 bases respectively, with 14 bases between them. The CDR3 has 14 residues. CDR3: CASSSNRARTEAFF. As DNA, the CDR3 is TGTGCCAGCAGCTCAAACAGGGCTAGAACTGAAGCTTTCTTT. Variable domain in full (rest from reference TRBV7-2 and TRBJ1-1): GAGVSQSPSNKVTEKGKDVELRCDPISGHTALYWYRQSLGQGLEFLIYFQGNSAPDKSGLPSDRFSAERTGGSVSTLTIQRTQQEDSAVYLCASSSNRARTEAFFGQGTRLTVV.

The chain combines TRBV5-4 with TRBJ2-3, with 12 bases aligning to TRBD2. This CDR3 has 16 amino acids. J lost 5 bases, V lost 4 bases, and 8 bases had no gene match. The germline CDR1 and CDR2 sequences are SGHNT and YYREEE (reference sequence). The CDR3: CASSLQTSGSGDTQYF. CDR3 bases: TGTGCCAGCAGCCTGCAGACTAGCGGGAGTGGAGATACGCAGTATTTT. Drawing the rest from reference TRBV5-4 and TRBJ2-3, the complete variable domain is ETGVTQSPTHLIKTRGQQVTLRCSSQSGHNTVSWYQQALGQGPQFIFQYYREEENGRGNFPPRFSGLQFPNYSSELNVNALELDDSALYLCASSLQTSGSGDTQYFGPGTRLTVL.

Turning to this clone: Additional DNA sequences in this sample encode the identical CDR3. The chain joins TRBV5-1 to TRBJ1-1, with 8 bases matching TRBD1. The germline CDR1 and CDR2 sequences are SGHRS and YFSETQ. The V and J ends lost 0 bases and 5 bases, in that order; junction bases with no gene match: 6. This CDR3 is 15 amino acids long. DNA of the CDR3: TGCGCCAGCAGCTTGGTTGGACAGGGCGGGACTGAAGCTTTCTTT. This gives the protein CASSLVGQGGTEAFF.

V usage is TRBV2 and J usage is TRBJ1-5; no clear D. From germline, CDR1 is SNHLY and CDR2 FYNNEI. CDR3 length equals 15 residues. The ends were cut back, 1 base at V and 1 base at J, with 8 bases in the middle. The CDR3 here is CASSEVTKSNQPQHF. Written as DNA, the CDR3 is TGTGCCAGCAGTGAAGTAACAAAGAGCAATCAGCCCCAGCATTTT.

The gene calls are TRBV27 and TRBJ2-7; no clear D. The CDR3 runs to 14 residues. Looked up from germline, CDR1 is MNHEY and CDR2 is SMNVEV (reference sequence). V lost 4 bases, J lost 5 bases, and 15 bases lay in between. The CDR3 sequence: CASSSSRRADEQYF. CDR3 coding DNA: TGTGCCAGCAGTTCGTCAAGGCGTGCGGACGAGCAGTACTTC.

This clone appeared a few times. V and J are TRBV19 and TRBJ1-2, with TRBD1 matching over 8 bases. The V and J ends lost 9 bases and 7 bases, in that order; junction bases with no gene match: 10. The CDR3 runs to 13 residues. CDR1 is LNHDA, CDR2 SQIVND, per germline (reference sequence). The CDR3 DNA follows: TGTGCCAGGCGGACAGGGCAATTATGTGGCTACACCTTC. As protein: CARRTGQLCGYTF.